This T cell receptor (beta chain) was sequenced in a study of breast tumors, draining lymph nodes, adjacent tissues. Axillary draining lymph nodes of breast cancer patients supplied the node samples. General study points: Most tumor T cells seemingly derive from lymph node, then expand in tumor. Tumor and nontumor repertoires were significantly more similar in luminal-like than in basal-like breast cancer. Tumor TCR diversity was below lymph nodes but above nontumor tissue. That most tumor T cells come from lymph nodes remained unproven.

Each CDR3 protein is one row after TCRdb ran MiXCR on the multiplex PCR reads. The data show 83,000 or so distinct CDR3 sequences, with roughly a fifth seen just once and about 2.2% held by the top ten. The CDR3 totals 16 residues. The germline gives CDR1 MDHEN, CDR2 SYDVKM. Losses at the gene ends were 6 bases for V and 6 bases for J; bases not matched to a gene: 9. Only a few counts were recorded for this clonotype. Its antigen is not known. Sample: axillary lymph node tissue. This sequence joins TRBV28 and TRBJ2-3; 13 bases map to TRBD2. The receptor's source is a female donor with breast cancer. Some clones in this sample may be carry-over from other donors' samples. The CDR3: CASRLPTSGRTDTQYF. The CDR3 DNA reads TGTGCCAGCAGACTCCCGACTAGCGGGAGGACGGATACGCAGTATTTT.